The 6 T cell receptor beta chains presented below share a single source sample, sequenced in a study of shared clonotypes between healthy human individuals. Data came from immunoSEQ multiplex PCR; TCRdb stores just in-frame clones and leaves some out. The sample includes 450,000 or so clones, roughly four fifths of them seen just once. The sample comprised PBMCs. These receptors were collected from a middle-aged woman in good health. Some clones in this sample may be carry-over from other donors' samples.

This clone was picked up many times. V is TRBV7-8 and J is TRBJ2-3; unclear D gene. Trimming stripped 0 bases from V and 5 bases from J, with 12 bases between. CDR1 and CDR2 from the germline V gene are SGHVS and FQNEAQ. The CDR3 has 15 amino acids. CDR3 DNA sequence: TGTGCCAGCAGCTTAGCTCAGAAAACGGGAGATACGCAGTATTTT. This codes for CASSLAQKTGDTQYF.

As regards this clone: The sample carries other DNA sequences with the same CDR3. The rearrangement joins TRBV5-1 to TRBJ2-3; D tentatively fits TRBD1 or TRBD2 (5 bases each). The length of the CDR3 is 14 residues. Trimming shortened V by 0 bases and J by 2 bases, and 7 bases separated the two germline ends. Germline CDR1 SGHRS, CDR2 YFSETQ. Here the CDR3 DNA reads TGCGCCAGCAGCTTGGGGGGGTTCACAGATACGCAGTATTTT. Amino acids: CASSLGGFTDTQYF.

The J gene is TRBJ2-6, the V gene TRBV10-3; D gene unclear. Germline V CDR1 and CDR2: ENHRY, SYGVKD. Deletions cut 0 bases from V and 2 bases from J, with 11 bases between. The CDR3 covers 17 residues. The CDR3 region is CAISESQMGTGANVLTF. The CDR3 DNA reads TGTGCCATCAGTGAGTCGCAAATGGGCACTGGGGCCAACGTCCTGACTTTC.

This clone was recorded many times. The CDR3 DNA is TGTGCCAGCAGCTCCTACGAGCAGTACTTC. Amino acid sequence: CASSSYEQYF. The chain employs TRBV2 and TRBJ2-7; D gene ambiguous. Germline V lookup: CDR1 SNHLY, CDR2 FYNNEI. Trimming shortened V by 6 bases and J by 0 bases, and 0 bases separated the two germline ends. The CDR3 covers 10 residues. The full variable domain, rest sourced from reference TRBV2 and TRBJ2-7, is EPEVTQTPSHQVTQMGQEVILRCVPISNHLYFYWYRQILGQKVEFLVSFYNNEISEKSEIFDDQFSVERPDGSNFTLKIRSTKLEDSAMYFCASSSYEQYFGPGTRLTVT.

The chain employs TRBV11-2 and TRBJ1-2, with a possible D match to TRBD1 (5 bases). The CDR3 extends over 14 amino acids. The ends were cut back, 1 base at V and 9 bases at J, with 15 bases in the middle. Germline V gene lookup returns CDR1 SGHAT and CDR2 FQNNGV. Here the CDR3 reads CASSLGAGIMSYTF. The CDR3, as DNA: TGTGCCAGCAGCTTAGGCGCAGGGATTATGAGCTACACCTTC.

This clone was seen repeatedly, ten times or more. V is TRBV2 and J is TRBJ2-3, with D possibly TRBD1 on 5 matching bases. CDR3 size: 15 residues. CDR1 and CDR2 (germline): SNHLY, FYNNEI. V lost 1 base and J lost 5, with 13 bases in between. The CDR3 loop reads CASSEEGQGGDTQYF. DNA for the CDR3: TGTGCCAGCAGTGAAGAGGGGCAGGGTGGAGATACGCAGTATTTT.